This T cell receptor beta chain was found in a study of shared clonotypes between healthy human individuals (dated by TCRdb to 2020 to 2022). With regard to the full study: The cohort comprised two women and a few men aged 18 to 49 years. Per donor, three plates each were used for CD4 naive and CD4 memory, two for CD8 naive, and one for CD8 memory. The study deeply sequenced blood TCR repertoires of about five healthy adults to estimate repertoire size and the extent of clonotype sharing between individuals. To increase sequencing depth and limit assay-specific biases, different laboratories used diverse techniques to prepare libraries and sequence TCR repertoires. Each donor's leukapheresis produced roughly between roughly 0.85 and 10 billion PBMCs. What the authors observed across the whole study: Even with the large sequencing depth, rarefaction of the sorted-subset datasets indicated that sequencing was incomplete. Pairwise subsampling indicated that sequencing depth was expected to affect the degree of clonotype sharing among donors. Naive subsets generally had larger estimated clonotype richness than memory subsets did. The small number of donors limited the genetic and exposure-history diversity represented. About 4.5% of naive CD4, around 3.5% of naive CD8, roughly 2.4% of memory CD4, and 0.4% of memory CD8 clonotypes were shared across a few donors. Sampling was limited to blood, and TCR repertoires in tissue likely differ from TCR repertoires in blood. Clonotypes shared by all four sorted-subset donors showed higher generation probabilities than non-shared clonotypes.

Spanning cysteine to phenylalanine, the CDR3 consists of 15 amino acids. CDR3 DNA is the only sequence kept; it has 45 bases, read in frame from the first base. V lost 4 bases and J lost 8 bases; the stretch between them is 21 bases long. As encoded in the germline V gene, CDR1 is SGHDT while CDR2 is YYEEEE. There are many counts of this clone. The antigen it binds to is not known. No quality values exist for individual bases; no much larger clone is one base distant. Healthy HIV-negative adults with no recently reported acute infections or vaccinations were included as donors. Every donor was a Caucasian adult residing in Nashville, Tennessee, USA. Magnetic negative selection was used to enrich CD4+ T cells, after which naive cells were positively selected on CD45RA and the negative fraction became the memory subset. Blood was obtained by leukapheresis, after which PBMCs were separated by Ficoll-Histopaque density gradient centrifugation and cryopreserved in liquid nitrogen vapor phase. Analytical flow cytometry was used to check the purity and quantity of each magnetically sorted T cell population. From each sorted fraction, genomic DNA was isolated and quantified by UV absorbance on a Nanodrop 2000c.

Using the deep immunoSEQ assay, TCR CDR3 regions were amplified from genomic DNA by multiplex PCR. Genomic DNA extracted from each cell subset was distributed evenly over all wells of several immunoSEQ 96-well plates, and each plate served as one replicate. For sorted subsets, each replicate PCR was loaded with roughly 200 ng genomic DNA, equivalent to about 30,000 T cell genomes. Purified libraries were quantified with a Qubit 3.0 fluorometer, sized on a Bioanalyzer 2100, and re-quantified with the KAPA Library Quantification kit. Every immunoSEQ 96-well plate was sequenced on a dedicated single-read 150-cycle Illumina NextSeq 550 flow cell. Under the source paper's analysis protocol: Because only junctional sequences without quality scores were contained in the immunoSEQ output, filtering matching that applied to full-length reads could not be performed. Sequences were annotated with PyIR, a Python wrapper for IgBLAST v1.9, using IMGT germline references to assign V/J genes and CDR3. Reads were removed for weak V/J assignments (E-value above 1e-6), missing CDR3, stop codons, out-of-frame junctions, or ambiguous translated residues. V3J clonotypes were defined as sequences sharing the same inferred V gene, J gene, and CDR3 amino acid sequence. Percentage overlap between repertoires was computed as shared unique clonotypes divided by the size of the smaller repertoire. Repertoire richness was assessed with RTK rarefaction, the Chao1 estimator, and Recon v2.1 estimates of unobserved clonotypes. OLGA was used to compute generation probabilities for all TCRbeta clonotypes that the gDNA method yielded from several donors. TCRdb limited this immuneACCESS table to in-frame rearrangements with V and J called. A share of clones is missing; checked studies link under half to unresolved V genes, and the rest is unexplained. V, J and clone size were drawn from that table, and D and trimming were deduced from the DNA. This sample has around 720,000 clones in its table, and 60% to 75% of those were observed once. The top ten hold around 2% of the sample.

Sequenced: memory CD4+ T cells sorted from blood. The meaning of the sample's cell subset or site label: CD45RA-negative fraction. The chain is made from TRBV5-6 and TRBJ1-2; D gene: possibly TRBD1, on 6 matching bases. The TCR comes from a woman under 40 in good health. The CDR3 protein sequence reads: CASSRGNRVREGYTF. The DNA sequence is as follows: TGTGCCAGCAGCCGAGGGAACAGGGTCCGCGAGGGCTACACCTTC.